One sample yielded the 31 T cell receptor beta chains listed below, sequenced in a study of shared clonotypes between healthy human individuals. Data came from immunoSEQ multiplex PCR; TCRdb stores just in-frame clones and leaves some out. This sample has about 1 million clones, with about 70% found just once. Source material: memory CD4+ T cells sorted from blood. Subset here: CD45RA-negative fraction. The receptors derive from a man aged 18 to 30 in good health.

This rearrangement joins TRBV7-2 to TRBJ2-7, with D perhaps matching TRBD2 (5 bases). V was cut by 6 bases and J by 4 bases, with 10 bases left in between. The CDR3 contains 12 residues. From germline, CDR1 is SGHTA and CDR2 FQGNSA. In nucleotides, the CDR3 is TGTGCCAGCAGTCACGGGGAATACGAGCAGTACTTC. It codes for CASSHGEYEQYF.

The chain links TRBV18 to TRBJ1-5, with D possibly being TRBD1 (5 bases). This CDR3 is 13 amino acids long. V was shortened by 3 bases and J by 7 bases, with 10 bases between the two germline ends. CDR1 and CDR2 from the germline V gene are KGHSH and LQKENI. The CDR3 bases are TGTGCCAGCTCACCGAAAGGGGACCAGCCCCAGCATTTT. It codes for CASSPKGDQPQHF.

This chain connects TRBV19 to TRBJ1-4; 8 nucleotides line up with TRBD1. The CDR3 length is 16 residues. The germline gives CDR1 LNHDA, CDR2 SQIVND (reference sequence). V was clipped by 5 bases and J by 4 bases; unmatched bases: 9. The CDR3: CASSVRDRTSNEKLFF. The DNA for the CDR3 is TGTGCCAGTAGTGTCCGGGACAGGACTAGTAATGAAAAACTGTTTTTT.

This clone was seen just once. The chain is built from TRBV19 and TRBJ2-4; D is perhaps TRBD2 (5 bases). The germline V gene encodes CDR1 LNHDA and CDR2 SQIVND (reference sequence). Trimming left V 0 bases short and J 4 bases short, with 16 bases between. The CDR3 extends over 17 amino acids. Here the CDR3 DNA reads TGTGCCAGTAGTATAGATCGACGGGGAGACACAAAAAACATTCAGTACTTC. As protein: CASSIDRRGDTKNIQYF.

This clone was found once. The CDR3 protein is CASNFEDTGELFF. The CDR3 nucleotides are TGTGCCAGCAATTTTGAGGACACCGGGGAGCTGTTTTTT. The rearrangement uses TRBV2 and TRBJ2-2, with no clear D. Germline assignment: CDR1 SNHLY and CDR2 FYNNEI. The CDR3 totals 13 residues. Trimming removed 7 bases from V and 3 bases from J, with 9 bases in between.

This clone was observed a few times. The chain uses TRBV6-1 and TRBJ2-1, with 7 nucleotides matching TRBD2. The CDR3 spans 15 residues. The germline gives CDR1 MNHNS, CDR2 SASEGT. V lost 9 bases, J lost 1 base, and 9 bases stayed unmatched. The CDR3, as DNA: TGTGCCAGTTCAACTAGCGCCCTATCCTACAATGAGCAGTTCTTC. This encodes CASSTSALSYNEQFF.

The rearrangement joins TRBV7-9 to TRBJ1-5; possibly TRBD1 for D (5 bases). Germline CDR1 and CDR2: SEHNR and FQNEAQ (reference sequence). This CDR3 spans 14 amino acids. Trimming took 2 bases from V and 0 from J, leaving 5 bases between them. This CDR3 reads CASSLQGSNQPQHF. In DNA form, the CDR3 reads TGTGCCAGCAGCTTACAGGGTAGCAATCAGCCCCAGCATTTT.

There are many counts of this clone. The chain combines TRBV30 with TRBJ2-7, with 9 bases lining up with TRBD2. CDR3 length equals 16 residues. Germline V gene sequence: CDR1 GTSNPN, CDR2 SVGIG (reference sequence). V lost 2 bases and J lost 0; bases outside the gene matches: 8. Here the CDR3 reads CAWSRTSDWSSYEQYF. The CDR3 nucleotides are TGTGCCTGGAGTCGGACTAGCGACTGGAGCTCCTACGAGCAGTACTTC.

The gene calls are TRBV7-2 and TRBJ1-1; the D gene is possibly TRBD1 (5 bases). The CDR3 contains 17 residues. CDR1 and CDR2 (germline): SGHTA, FQGNSA. Trimming shortened V by 5 bases and J by 0 bases, and 19 bases separated the two germline ends. The CDR3 here is CASSPVLGGSMNTEAFF. CDR3 coding DNA: TGTGCCAGCAGCCCTGTGCTGGGGGGATCCATGAACACTGAAGCTTTCTTT.

The chain links TRBV28 to TRBJ1-4; D not certain. V lost 3 bases and J 0 bases, leaving 11 bases between the germline ends. The CDR3 covers 16 residues. Germline V gives CDR1 MDHEN, CDR2 SYDVKM. The CDR3 sequence: CASSLEGTATNEKLFF. CDR3 bases: TGTGCCAGCAGTTTGGAGGGAACTGCAACTAATGAAAAACTGTTTTTT.

V usage is TRBV5-6 and J usage is TRBJ1-4, with D perhaps matching TRBD1 (6 bases). The CDR3 sequence is 14 residues long. Germline-derived CDR1 and CDR2 are SGHDT and YYEEEE. V lost 2 bases and J lost 5, with 10 bases in between. CDR3 residues: CASSLGGYNEKLFF. CDR3 coding DNA: TGTGCCAGCAGCTTAGGGGGATACAATGAAAAACTGTTTTTT.

This clone was counted once. The chain links TRBV4-1 to TRBJ2-4, with 13 bases aligning to TRBD2. V was clipped by 0 bases and J by 5 bases; unmatched bases: 7. This CDR3 has 18 amino acids. Germline CDR1 MGHRA, CDR2 YSYEKL. CDR3 bases: TGCGCCAGCAGCCAAGATGTAACTAGCGGGGGGGCTCAAAACATTCAGTACTTC. Its protein is CASSQDVTSGGAQNIQYF.

The V gene is TRBV7-8, the J gene TRBJ2-3; D call uncertain. The CDR3 runs 11 residues. Germline CDR1 is SGHVS and CDR2 is FQNEAQ. Deletions cut 5 bases from V and 4 bases from J, with 4 bases between. CDR3 DNA sequence: TGTGCCAGCAGCCCGGCAGATACGCAGTATTTT. It translates to CASSPADTQYF.

This sequence joins TRBV18 and TRBJ2-7, with D perhaps TRBD1 or TRBD2 (6 bases each). Germline CDR1 is KGHSH and CDR2 is LQKENI. The CDR3 totals 15 residues. Trimming took off 3 bases at V and 3 bases at J, with 15 bases between the two ends. The CDR3 coding sequence is TGTGCCAGCTCACCGTGGGGGGCGCGGGGCTACGAGCAGTACTTC. Its translation: CASSPWGARGYEQYF.

This clone was detected a few times. CDR3 in DNA: TGTGCCAGCAGTTTGGCGGGAGGCCGGGGTTACGAGCAGTACTTC. Residues: CASSLAGGRGYEQYF. The V gene is TRBV27, the J gene TRBJ2-7; 8 bases match TRBD2. The CDR3 length is 15 residues. Trimming took 3 bases from V and 4 from J; bases not matched to a gene: 8. From germline, CDR1 is MNHEY and CDR2 SMNVEV (reference sequence).

V and J are TRBV7-2 and TRBJ1-2; TRBD1 matches at 8 bases. Germline V CDR1 and CDR2: SGHTA, FQGNSA. The J segment lost 4 bases and the V segment lost 4 bases, leaving 8 bases of the junction unmatched. The CDR3 consists of 15 residues. The CDR3 bases are TGTGCCAGCAGCTACAGACAGGGGCCTCGCTATGGCTACACCTTC. As protein: CASSYRQGPRYGYTF.

V and J are TRBV4-3 and TRBJ1-1; 9 bases align to TRBD1. The V segment lost 4 bases and the J segment 5 bases; nucleotides outside the gene matches: 8. This CDR3 has 15 residues. Germline-derived CDR1 and CDR2 are LGHNA and YSLEER. CDR3 in DNA: TGCGCCAGCAGCCTGGGACAGGGTTTGGGGACTGAAGCTTTCTTT. Translation: CASSLGQGLGTEAFF.

The V gene is TRBV7-8, the J gene TRBJ2-1, with 9 bases identical to TRBD2. V lost 4 bases to trimming and J lost 5 bases; unmatched junction nucleotides: 9. The CDR3 runs 16 residues. The V gene's germline CDR1 is SGHVS and CDR2 FQNEAQ. Here the CDR3 DNA reads TGTGCCAGCAGCTCGCTAGTAGCGGGGGCCCACAATGAGCAGTTCTTC. Translated, it gives CASSSLVAGAHNEQFF.

The rearrangement links TRBV9 to TRBJ1-3; tentatively, D is TRBD1 (6 bases). Germline V gives CDR1 SGDLS, CDR2 YYNGEE. V was shortened by 4 bases and J by 2 bases, with 16 bases between the two germline ends. This CDR3 has 16 residues. The CDR3: CASSFTGRNPGNTIYF. The CDR3 DNA reads TGTGCCAGCAGCTTCACAGGGAGAAACCCTGGAAACACCATATATTTT. The entire variable domain, with the rest obtained from reference TRBV9 and TRBJ1-3, is as follows: DSGVTQTPKHLITATGQRVTLRCSPRSGDLSVYWYQQSLDQGLQFLIQYYNGEERAKGNILERFSAQQFPDLHSELNLSSLELGDSALYFCASSFTGRNPGNTIYFGEGSWLTVV.

The V and J genes are TRBV9 and TRBJ2-1; TRBD2 agrees at 9 bases. The CDR3 is 15 amino acids. V lost 0 bases to trimming and J lost 8 bases; unmatched junction nucleotides: 6. Germline CDR1 reads SGDLS; CDR2 reads YYNGEE. CDR3 nucleotides: TGTGCCAGCAGCGTAGCGGGTAGCGGGAGCCATGAGCAGTTCTTC. It is translated as CASSVAGSGSHEQFF.

V gene TRBV2 combines with J gene TRBJ2-3; D may be TRBD2 (5 bases). CDR1 is SNHLY, CDR2 FYNNEI, per germline. There are 17 residues in the CDR3. Trimming removed 0 bases at V and 4 bases at J, with 17 bases between. CDR3 loop: CASSEAWNWRTSDTQYF. Here the CDR3 DNA reads TGTGCCAGCAGTGAAGCCTGGAACTGGCGGACTTCAGATACGCAGTATTTT.

The chain couples TRBV5-1 to TRBJ2-5; D call uncertain. V lost 0 bases, J lost 2 bases, and 5 bases lay in between. The CDR3 is 13 residues long. Germline V gene data show CDR1 as SGHRS and CDR2 as YFSETQ. The CDR3 nucleotides read TGCGCCAGCAGCTTGGATCTTCAAGAGACCCAGTACTTC. Protein product: CASSLDLQETQYF.

This clone was seen a single time. V and J are TRBV7-2 and TRBJ1-2; D call uncertain. The CDR3 is made up of 14 amino acids. Germline CDR1 SGHTA, CDR2 FQGNSA. The V end lost 5 bases, the J end lost 8 bases, and 18 bases lay between the germline ends. The CDR3 coding sequence is TGTGCCAGCAGCCCGAGAGTAGGGAATAGAGGCTACACCTTC. Amino acids: CASSPRVGNRGYTF.

The chain is built from TRBV5-6 and TRBJ2-7; 8 nucleotides match TRBD1. Trimming cost V 6 bases and J 6 bases; bases outside gene matches: 5. The V gene's germline CDR1 is SGHDT and CDR2 YYEEEE. CDR3 length: 12 residues. CDR3 coding DNA: TGTGCCAGCAACAGGGGGTCCCGCGAGCAGTACTTC. It is translated as CASNRGSREQYF.

This clone was detected many times. The chain employs TRBV6-4 and TRBJ2-6; the D call may be TRBD1 or TRBD2 (5 bases each). CDR3 length: 14 amino acids. The V end was cut by 11 bases, the J end by 2 bases, with 13 bases between. Looked up from germline, CDR1 is MRHNA and CDR2 is SNTAGT. In DNA form, the CDR3 reads TGTGCCTCGGGGCGCTCGCCTGGGGCCAACGTCCTGACTTTC. Its translation is CASGRSPGANVLTF.

This clone was seen only a few times. The chain is built from TRBV6-1 and TRBJ1-1; D is undetermined. Per the germline V gene, CDR1 is MNHNS and CDR2 is SASEGT. This CDR3 is built from 13 residues. Trimming took off 6 bases at V and 0 bases at J, with 8 bases between the two ends. In nucleotides, the CDR3 is TGTGCCAGCAGGGGTTTTTTGAACACTGAAGCTTTCTTT. The encoded protein is CASRGFLNTEAFF.

This clone has just a few counts. V and J are TRBV5-6 and TRBJ2-3; D is tentatively TRBD1 or TRBD2 (5 bases each). Trimming took 0 bases from V and 3 from J, leaving 11 bases between them. The CDR3 loop spans 15 amino acids. Germline CDR1 is SGHDT and CDR2 is YYEEEE. CDR3 sequence (DNA): TGTGCCAGCAGCTTGGCGGGGCCCATAACAGATACGCAGTATTTT. Protein product: CASSLAGPITDTQYF.

In DNA form, the CDR3 reads TGTGCCATCAGAAGGACAGTAGGGACTAATGAAAAACTGTTTTTT. This codes for CAIRRTVGTNEKLFF. The rearrangement uses TRBV10-3 and TRBJ1-4; a possible D gene is TRBD1 (6 bases). Germline-derived CDR1 and CDR2 are ENHRY and SYGVKD. The CDR3 loop spans 15 amino acids. Deletions cut 6 bases from V and 2 bases from J, with 13 bases between.

The chain carries TRBV11-2 and TRBJ2-3; 9 bases match TRBD2. The CDR3 covers 18 residues. Losses at the gene ends were 1 base for V and 6 bases for J; bases not matched to a gene: 14. Germline assignment: CDR1 SGHAT and CDR2 FQNNGV. The CDR3 reads CASSLGLAGPAVVDTQYF. The CDR3 nucleotides are TGTGCCAGCAGCTTAGGGCTAGCGGGGCCCGCGGTGGTCGATACGCAGTATTTT. The full variable domain, in which reference TRBV11-2 and TRBJ2-3 provide the parts outside the CDR3, is EAGVAQSPRYKIIEKRQSVAFWCNPISGHATLYWYQQILGQGPKLLIQFQNNGVVDDSQLPKDRFSAERLKGVDSTLKIQPAKLEDSAVYLCASSLGLAGPAVVDTQYFGPGTRLTVL.

This clone was seen only once. This CDR3 is also generated by other DNA sequences in the sample. The V gene is TRBV30, the J gene TRBJ2-5; D is ambiguous. Trimming removed 0 bases at V and 5 bases at J, with 7 bases between. The germline CDR1 and CDR2 sequences are GTSNPN and SVGIG (reference sequence). The CDR3 is made up of 12 amino acids. CDR3 coding DNA: TGTGCCTGGAGTGTAAGTGGGGAGACCCAGTACTTC. It specifies CAWSVSGETQYF.

The gene calls are TRBV6-1 and TRBJ1-2, with TRBD1 as a possible D gene (6 bases). The CDR3 covers 15 residues. Germline V gives CDR1 MNHNS, CDR2 SASEGT. V was clipped by 4 bases and J by 3 bases, with 15 bases between them. Here the CDR3 reads CASSGSQGGDYGYTF. In DNA form, the CDR3 reads TGTGCCAGCAGTGGGTCACAGGGAGGTGACTATGGCTACACCTTC.